The clone carrying this TCR beta chain turned up a few times. Its antigen is currently unknown. Germline V lookup: CDR1 MNHEY, CDR2 SVGEGT. CDR3 length: 15 residues. Trimming cost V 2 bases and J 7 bases, with 15 bases left between them. These data are taken from a study of human T cells and chemical hapten exposure. About the research overall: Slight differences in pooled library volume were the main source of varying TCR yields across samples.

Unfractionated whole blood was the source of the extracted total RNA. Whole-study results and caveats: With regard to DPC sensitization, TCRs above 1 in 1000 frequency did not change.

For the library, individual cDNA molecules each received unique molecular identifiers. As handled by the study authors: TCR counts had a median of approximately 96,000 per sample and spanned roughly 20,000 to 690,600. Using its own MiXCR run on the reads, TCRdb lists one record per CDR3 protein. The V and J calls shown here were made by TCRdb, not taken from the authors' results. The repertoire holds around 120,000 distinct CDR3 sequences, with over 6.5% as singletons. Sequenced: whole blood. The clonotype comes from a human donor in good health. Some clones in this sample may be carry-over from other donors' samples. The rearrangement joins TRBV6-2 or TRBV6-3 to TRBJ2-1; D possibly corresponds to TRBD1 (7 bases). The CDR3 protein is CASSYKAGGWNEQFF. CDR3 nucleotide sequence: TGTGCCAGCAGTTACAAGGCAGGGGGGTGGAATGAGCAGTTCTTC.